This T cell receptor beta chain was captured by sequencing in a study of naive and memory T cell subsets. The germline V gene has CDR1 SGHRS and CDR2 YFSETQ. The V gene end was trimmed by 5 bases and the J gene end by 3 bases; junction bases not matched to a gene: 7. CDR3 size: 15 residues. The library had UMIs added by 3' ligation of an oligonucleotide to TCR cDNA. Four PCR rounds used nested alpha and beta constant region primers plus the SP2 primer. MiXCR was run by TCRdb on the 5' RACE reads, yielding one entry per CDR3 protein. The sample carries tens of thousands of distinct CDR3 sequences, 7.2% recorded once. This clonotype turned up a few times.

The clonotype comes from a male donor in good health. The chain combines TRBV5-1 with TRBJ1-2; TRBD1 aligns across 10 bases. The chain's CDR3 is CASRSGTGAHYGYTF. In DNA form, the CDR3 reads TGCGCCAGCAGGTCCGGGACAGGGGCTCACTATGGCTACACCTTC.